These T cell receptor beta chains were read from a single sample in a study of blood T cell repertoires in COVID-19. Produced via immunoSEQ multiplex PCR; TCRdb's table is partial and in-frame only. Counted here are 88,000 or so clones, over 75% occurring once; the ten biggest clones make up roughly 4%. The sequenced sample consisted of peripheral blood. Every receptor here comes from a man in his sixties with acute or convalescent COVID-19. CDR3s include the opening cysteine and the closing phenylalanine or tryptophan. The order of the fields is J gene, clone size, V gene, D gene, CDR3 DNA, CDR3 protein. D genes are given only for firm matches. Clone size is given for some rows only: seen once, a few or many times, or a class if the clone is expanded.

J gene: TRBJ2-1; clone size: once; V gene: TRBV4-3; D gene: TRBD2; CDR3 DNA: TGCGCCAGCAGCCAAGAGACCGGGACTAGCGGGGTTCAGTTCTTC; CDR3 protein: CASSQETGTSGVQFF
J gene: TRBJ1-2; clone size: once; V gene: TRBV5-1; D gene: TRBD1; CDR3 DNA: TGCGCCAGCAGCTATGGGACAGCGTATGGCTACACCTTC; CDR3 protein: CASSYGTAYGYTF
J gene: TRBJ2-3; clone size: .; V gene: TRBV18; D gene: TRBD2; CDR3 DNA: TGTGCCAGCTCACCCAGGACTAGCGGAAGCACAGATACGCAGTATTTT; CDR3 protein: CASSPRTSGSTDTQYF
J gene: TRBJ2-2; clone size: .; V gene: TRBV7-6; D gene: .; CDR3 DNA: TGTGCCAGCAGGCAGATCAGGCAAAACACCGGGGAGCTGTTTTTT; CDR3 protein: CASRQIRQNTGELFF
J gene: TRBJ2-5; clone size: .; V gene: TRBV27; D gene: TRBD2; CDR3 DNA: TGTGCCAGCAGGGAGAGCGGGGGGAACCAAGAGACCCAGTACTTC; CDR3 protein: CASRESGGNQETQYF
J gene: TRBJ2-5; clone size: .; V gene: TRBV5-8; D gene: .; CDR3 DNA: TGTGCCAGCAGCCCCGGGGTGCGGGGTTGGTCGAAAGAGACCCAGTACTTC; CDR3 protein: CASSPGVRGWSKETQYF
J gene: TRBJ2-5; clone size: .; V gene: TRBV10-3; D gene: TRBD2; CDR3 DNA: TGTGCCATCAGTCTGACTAGCGGGGGTAGAGAGACCCAGTACTTC; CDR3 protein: CAISLTSGGRETQYF
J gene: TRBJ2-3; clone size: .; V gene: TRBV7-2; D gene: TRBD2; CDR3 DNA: TGTGCCAGCAGATCTAGCGGGGGGGCGAATACGCAGTATTTT; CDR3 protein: CASRSSGGANTQYF
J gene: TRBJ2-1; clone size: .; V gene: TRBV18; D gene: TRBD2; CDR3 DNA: TGTGCCAGCTCCCAAAAAGCGGGGGGGGACAATGAGCAGTTCTTC; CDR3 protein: CASSQKAGGDNEQFF
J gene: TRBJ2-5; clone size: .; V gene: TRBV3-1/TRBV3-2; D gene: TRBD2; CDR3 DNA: TGTGCCAGCAGCCAAGATATAACGGGACTAGCGGGGACCCAGTACTTC; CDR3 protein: CASSQDITGLAGTQYF